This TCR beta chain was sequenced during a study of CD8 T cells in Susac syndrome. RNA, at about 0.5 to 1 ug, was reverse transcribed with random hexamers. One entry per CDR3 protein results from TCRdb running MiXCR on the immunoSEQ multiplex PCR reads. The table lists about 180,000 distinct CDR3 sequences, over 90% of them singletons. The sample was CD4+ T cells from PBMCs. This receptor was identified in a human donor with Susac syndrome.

CDR3: CASSRDLQETQYF. The CDR3 DNA reads as TGTGCCAGCAGCAGAGACCTACAAGAGACCCAGTACTTC. The gene calls are TRBV6-6 and TRBJ2-5; D remains ambiguous. The V gene's germline CDR1 is MNHNY and CDR2 SVGAGI (reference sequence). This CDR3 is built from 13 residues. Deletions cut 6 bases from V and 2 bases from J, with 10 bases between.